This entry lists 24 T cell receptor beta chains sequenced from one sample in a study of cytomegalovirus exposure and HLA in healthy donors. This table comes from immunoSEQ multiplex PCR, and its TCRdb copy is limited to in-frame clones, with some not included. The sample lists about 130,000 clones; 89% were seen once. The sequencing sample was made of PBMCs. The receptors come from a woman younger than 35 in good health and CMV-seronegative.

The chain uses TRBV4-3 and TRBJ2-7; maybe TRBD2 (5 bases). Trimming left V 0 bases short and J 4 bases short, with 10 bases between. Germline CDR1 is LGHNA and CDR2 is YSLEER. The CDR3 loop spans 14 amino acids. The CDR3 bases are TGCGCCAGCAGCCAAGATGAGGGTGGTTACGAGCAGTACTTC. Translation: CASSQDEGGYEQYF.

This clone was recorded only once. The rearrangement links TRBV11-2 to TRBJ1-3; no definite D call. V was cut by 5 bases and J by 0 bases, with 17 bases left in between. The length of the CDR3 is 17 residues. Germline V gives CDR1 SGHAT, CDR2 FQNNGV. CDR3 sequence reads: CASSPVGRQSSGNTIYF. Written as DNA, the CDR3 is TGTGCCAGCAGCCCTGTTGGGCGCCAAAGCTCTGGAAACACCATATATTTT. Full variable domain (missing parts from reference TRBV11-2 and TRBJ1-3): EAGVAQSPRYKIIEKRQSVAFWCNPISGHATLYWYQQILGQGPKLLIQFQNNGVVDDSQLPKDRFSAERLKGVDSTLKIQPAKLEDSAVYLCASSPVGRQSSGNTIYFGEGSWLTVV.

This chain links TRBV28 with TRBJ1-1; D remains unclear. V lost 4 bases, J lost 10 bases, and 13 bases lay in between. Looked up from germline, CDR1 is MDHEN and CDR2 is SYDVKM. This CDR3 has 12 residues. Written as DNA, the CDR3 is TGTGCCAGCAGTTCCGCGATAATAAGAGCTTTCTTT. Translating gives CASSSAIIRAFF.

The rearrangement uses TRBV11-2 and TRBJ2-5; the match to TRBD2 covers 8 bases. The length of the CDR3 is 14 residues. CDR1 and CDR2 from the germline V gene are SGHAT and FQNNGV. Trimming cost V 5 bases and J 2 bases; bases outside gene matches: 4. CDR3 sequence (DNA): TGTGCCAGCAGCCCCCAGCGGGGGCAAGAGACCCAGTACTTC. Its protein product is CASSPQRGQETQYF. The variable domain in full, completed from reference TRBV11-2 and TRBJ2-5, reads EAGVAQSPRYKIIEKRQSVAFWCNPISGHATLYWYQQILGQGPKLLIQFQNNGVVDDSQLPKDRFSAERLKGVDSTLKIQPAKLEDSAVYLCASSPQRGQETQYFGPGTRLLVL.

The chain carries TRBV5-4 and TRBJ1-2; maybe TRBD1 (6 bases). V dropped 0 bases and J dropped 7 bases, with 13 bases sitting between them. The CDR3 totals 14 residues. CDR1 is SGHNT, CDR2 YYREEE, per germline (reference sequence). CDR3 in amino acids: CASSLARQGSGYTF. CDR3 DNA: TGTGCCAGCAGCTTGGCCCGGCAGGGGAGTGGCTACACCTTC. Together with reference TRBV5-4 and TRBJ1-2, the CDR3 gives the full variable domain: ETGVTQSPTHLIKTRGQQVTLRCSSQSGHNTVSWYQQALGQGPQFIFQYYREEENGRGNFPPRFSGLQFPNYSSELNVNALELDDSALYLCASSLARQGSGYTFGSGTRLTVV.

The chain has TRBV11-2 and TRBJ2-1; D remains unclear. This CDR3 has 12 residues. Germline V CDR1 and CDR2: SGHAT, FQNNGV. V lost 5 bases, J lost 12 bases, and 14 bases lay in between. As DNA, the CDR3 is TGTGCCAGCAGCGATCTATTCTTGATGCAGTTCTTC. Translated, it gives CASSDLFLMQFF.

CDR3 loop: CASRAGQVNEQFF. The DNA of the CDR3 is TGCGCCAGCAGGGCGGGGCAGGTCAATGAGCAGTTCTTC. V gene TRBV5-1 combines with J gene TRBJ2-1; D might be TRBD2 (6 bases). CDR1 and CDR2 from the germline V gene are SGHRS and YFSETQ. The CDR3 consists of 13 residues. V gave up 5 bases and J gave up 6 bases, with 12 bases separating them.

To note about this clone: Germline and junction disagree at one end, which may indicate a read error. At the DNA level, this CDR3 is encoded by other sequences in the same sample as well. The CDR3 DNA is TGTGCCAGCTCCGCCGCTCCCGGGTCGACGGAGACTCAGTACTTC. Its translation is CASSAAPGSTETQYF. The J gene is TRBJ2-5, the V gene TRBV18, with D unclear. The CDR3 spans 15 residues. Germline V lookup: CDR1 KGHSH, CDR2 LQKENI.

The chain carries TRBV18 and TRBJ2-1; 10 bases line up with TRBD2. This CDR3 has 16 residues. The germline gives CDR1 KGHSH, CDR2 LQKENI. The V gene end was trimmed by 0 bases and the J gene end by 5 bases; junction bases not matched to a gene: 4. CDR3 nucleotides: TGTGCCAGCTCACCACCCGGGACTAGCGCAAACAATGAGCAGTTCTTC. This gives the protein CASSPPGTSANNEQFF.

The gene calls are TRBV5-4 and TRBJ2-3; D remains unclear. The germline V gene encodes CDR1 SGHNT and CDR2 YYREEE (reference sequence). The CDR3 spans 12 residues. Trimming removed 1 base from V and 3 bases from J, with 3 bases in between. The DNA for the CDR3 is TGTGCCAGCAGCTTGCTGACAGATACGCAGTATTTT. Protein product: CASSLLTDTQYF.

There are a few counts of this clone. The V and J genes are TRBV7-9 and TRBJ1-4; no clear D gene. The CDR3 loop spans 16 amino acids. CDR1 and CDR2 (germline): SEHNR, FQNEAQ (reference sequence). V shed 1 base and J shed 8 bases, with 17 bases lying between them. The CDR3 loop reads CASSLGVRDGIEKLFF. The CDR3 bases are TGTGCCAGCAGCTTAGGTGTACGTGACGGGATCGAAAAACTGTTTTTT.

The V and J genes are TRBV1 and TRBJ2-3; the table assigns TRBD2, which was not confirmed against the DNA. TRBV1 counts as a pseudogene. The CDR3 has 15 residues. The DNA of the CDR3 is TGCACCAGCAGCCAAGATAGCGGGAGCTCAGATACGCAGTATTTT. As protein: CTSSQDSGSSDTQYF.

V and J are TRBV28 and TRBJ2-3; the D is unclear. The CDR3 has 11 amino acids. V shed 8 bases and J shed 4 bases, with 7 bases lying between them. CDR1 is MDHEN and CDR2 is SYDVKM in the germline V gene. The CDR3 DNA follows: TGTGCCAGCTCTACCCCAGATACGCAGTATTTT. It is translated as CASSTPDTQYF.

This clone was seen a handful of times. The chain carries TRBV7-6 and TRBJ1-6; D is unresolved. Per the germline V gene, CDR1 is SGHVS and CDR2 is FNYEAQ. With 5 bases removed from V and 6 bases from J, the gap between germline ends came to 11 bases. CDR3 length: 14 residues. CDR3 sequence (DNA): TGTGCCAGCAGCGCCGGGAGGGTTAATTCACCCCTCCACTTT. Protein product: CASSAGRVNSPLHF. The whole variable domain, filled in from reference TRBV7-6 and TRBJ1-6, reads GAGVSQSPRYKVTKRGQDVALRCDPISGHVSLYWYRQALGQGPEFLTYFNYEAQQDKSGLPNDRFSAERPEGSISTLTIQRTEQRDSAMYRCASSAGRVNSPLHFGNGTRLTVT.

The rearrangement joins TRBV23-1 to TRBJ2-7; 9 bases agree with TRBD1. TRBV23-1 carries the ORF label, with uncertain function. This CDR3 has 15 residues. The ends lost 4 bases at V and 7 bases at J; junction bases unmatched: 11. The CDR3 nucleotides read TGCGCCAGCAGTCCCCACTTGGACAGGGGCTATGAGCAGTACGTC. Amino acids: CASSPHLDRGYEQYV.

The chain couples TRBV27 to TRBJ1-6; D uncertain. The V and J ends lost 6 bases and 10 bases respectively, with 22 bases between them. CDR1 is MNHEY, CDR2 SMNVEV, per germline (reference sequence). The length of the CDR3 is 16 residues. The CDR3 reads CASSRLMGDPRSPLHF. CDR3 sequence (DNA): TGTGCCAGCAGCCGCCTCATGGGCGATCCCCGGTCACCCCTCCACTTT.

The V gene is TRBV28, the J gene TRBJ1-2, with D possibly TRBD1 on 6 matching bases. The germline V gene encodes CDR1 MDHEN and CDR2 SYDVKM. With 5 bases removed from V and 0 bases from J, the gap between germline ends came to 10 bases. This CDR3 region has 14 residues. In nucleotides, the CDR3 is TGTGCCAGCAGTCCCGGGACACCTAACTATGGCTACACCTTC. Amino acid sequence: CASSPGTPNYGYTF.

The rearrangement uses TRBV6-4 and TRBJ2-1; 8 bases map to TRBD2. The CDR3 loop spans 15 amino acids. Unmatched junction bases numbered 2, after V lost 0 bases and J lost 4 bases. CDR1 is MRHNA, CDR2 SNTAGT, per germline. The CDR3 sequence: CASSDSAGGYNEQFF. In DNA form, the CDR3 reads TGTGCCAGCAGTGACTCTGCGGGGGGTTACAATGAGCAGTTCTTC.

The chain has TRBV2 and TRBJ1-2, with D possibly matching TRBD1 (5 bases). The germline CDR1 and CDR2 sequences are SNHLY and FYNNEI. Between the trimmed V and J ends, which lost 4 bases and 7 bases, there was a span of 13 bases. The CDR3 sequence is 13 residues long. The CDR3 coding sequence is TGTGCCAGCAGTGGTATCTCCACAGGTGGCTACACCTTC. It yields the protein CASSGISTGGYTF.

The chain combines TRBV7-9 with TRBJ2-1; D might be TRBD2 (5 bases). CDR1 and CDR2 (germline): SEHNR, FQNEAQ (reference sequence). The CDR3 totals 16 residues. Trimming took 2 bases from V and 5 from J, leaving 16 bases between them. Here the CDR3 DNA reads TGTGCCAGCAGCTTACAGAGCGGTCCAGAGAACAATGAGCAGTTCTTC. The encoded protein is CASSLQSGPENNEQFF.

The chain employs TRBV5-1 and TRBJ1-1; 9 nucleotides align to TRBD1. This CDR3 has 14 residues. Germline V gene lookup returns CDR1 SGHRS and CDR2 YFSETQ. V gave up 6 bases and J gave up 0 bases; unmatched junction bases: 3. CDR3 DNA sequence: TGCGCCAGCACTGGGACAGGGATGAACACTGAAGCTTTCTTT. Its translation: CASTGTGMNTEAFF.

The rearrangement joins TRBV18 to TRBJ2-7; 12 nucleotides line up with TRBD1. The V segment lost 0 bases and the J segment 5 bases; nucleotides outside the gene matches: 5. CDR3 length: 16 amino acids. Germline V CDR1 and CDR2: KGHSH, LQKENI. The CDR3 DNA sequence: TGTGCCAGCTCACCACCCTCGGGACAGGGGGCCCACGAGCAGTACTTC. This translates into CASSPPSGQGAHEQYF.

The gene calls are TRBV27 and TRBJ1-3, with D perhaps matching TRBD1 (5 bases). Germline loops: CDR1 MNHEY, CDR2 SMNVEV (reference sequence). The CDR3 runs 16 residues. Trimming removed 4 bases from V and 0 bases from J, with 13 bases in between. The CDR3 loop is CASSSLGTGSGNTIYF. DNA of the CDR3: TGTGCCAGCAGTTCCCTTGGGACTGGCTCTGGAAACACCATATATTTT.

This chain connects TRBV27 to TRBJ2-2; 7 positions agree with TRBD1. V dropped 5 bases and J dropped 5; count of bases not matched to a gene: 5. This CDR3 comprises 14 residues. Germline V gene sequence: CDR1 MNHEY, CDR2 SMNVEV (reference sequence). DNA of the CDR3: TGTGCCAGCAGTCTCAGGGGGAATACCGGGGAGCTGTTTTTT. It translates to CASSLRGNTGELFF.